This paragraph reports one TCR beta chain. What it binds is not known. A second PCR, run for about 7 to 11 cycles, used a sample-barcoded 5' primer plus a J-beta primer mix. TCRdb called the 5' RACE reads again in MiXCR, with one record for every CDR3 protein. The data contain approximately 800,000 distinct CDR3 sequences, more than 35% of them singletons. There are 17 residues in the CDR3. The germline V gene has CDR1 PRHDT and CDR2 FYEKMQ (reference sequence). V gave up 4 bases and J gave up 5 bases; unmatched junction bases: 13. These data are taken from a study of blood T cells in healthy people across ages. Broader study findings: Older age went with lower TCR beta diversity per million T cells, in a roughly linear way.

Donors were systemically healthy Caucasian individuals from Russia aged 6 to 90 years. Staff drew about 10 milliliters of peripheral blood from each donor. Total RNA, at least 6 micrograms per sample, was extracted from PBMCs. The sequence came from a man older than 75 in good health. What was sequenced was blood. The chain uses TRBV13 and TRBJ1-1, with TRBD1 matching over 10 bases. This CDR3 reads CASSSRQGALTWTEAFF. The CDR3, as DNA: TGTGCCAGCAGCTCCCGACAGGGGGCCTTAACGTGGACTGAAGCTTTCTTT. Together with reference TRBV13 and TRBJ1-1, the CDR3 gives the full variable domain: AAGVIQSPRHLIKEKRETATLKCYPIPRHDTVYWYQQGPGQDPQFLISFYEKMQSDKGSIPDRFSAQQFSDYHSELNMSSLELGDSALYFCASSSRQGALTWTEAFFGQGTRLTVV.